Listed below are T cell receptor beta chains from one sample, sequenced in a study of CD4 and CD8 cells across lung adenocarcinoma regions. TCRdb passed the PCR reads through MiXCR, listing each CDR3 protein once. Here the sample spans approximately 13,000 distinct CDR3 sequences, approximately 43% being singletons. The material sequenced was CD4+ T cells from the center of a lung tumor. The receptors stem from a male donor with lung adenocarcinoma. The CD4 and CD8 labels of this study may be unreliable. Both conserved end residues are part of each CDR3. The order of the fields is D gene, clone size, V gene, J gene, CDR3 protein, CDR3 DNA. D genes are given only for firm matches. Clone size, where shown, is once, few, many, or a class for clones that have expanded.

D: TRBD2; size: NA; V: TRBV27; J: TRBJ2-2; CDR3: CASIAGGPGTDELYF; DNA: TGTGCCAGCATAGCGGGGGGGCCTGGCACAGATGAGCTGTATTTT
D: TRBD2; size: many; V: TRBV4-2; J: TRBJ2-1; CDR3: CASSQEGGSAYNEQFF; DNA: TGTGCCAGCAGCCAAGAGGGCGGGAGCGCTTACAATGAGCAGTTCTTC
D: NA; size: few; V: TRBV19; J: TRBJ1-1; CDR3: CASSIQGRGTEAFF; DNA: TGTGCCAGTAGTATTCAGGGTAGGGGCACTGAAGCTTTCTTT
D: NA; size: few; V: TRBV6-5; J: TRBJ2-7; CDR3: CASTWEYYNEQYF; DNA: TGTGCCAGCACTTGGGAGTATTACAATGAGCAGTACTTC
D: TRBD2; size: NA; V: TRBV6-1; J: TRBJ2-3; CDR3: CASRPGLAGAGADTQYF; DNA: TGTGCCAGCAGGCCGGGACTAGCGGGAGCGGGGGCAGATACGCAGTATTTT
D: NA; size: NA; V: TRBV6-1; J: TRBJ2-5; CDR3: CASRTTSGILGTQYF; DNA: TGTGCCAGCAGAACCACTTCCGGGATTTTAGGGACCCAGTACTTC
D: NA; size: NA; V: TRBV6-2/TRBV6-3; J: TRBJ2-1; CDR3: CASSYSRGAPEQFF; DNA: TGTGCCAGCAGTTACAGTCGGGGGGCGCCCGAGCAGTTCTTC
D: TRBD2; size: NA; V: TRBV4-1; J: TRBJ2-7; CDR3: CASSAGLAIRYEQYF; DNA: TGCGCCAGCAGCGCGGGACTAGCAATTCGCTACGAGCAGTACTTC
D: TRBD2; size: few; V: TRBV27; J: TRBJ2-1; CDR3: CASSFRRTSGPNYYEQFF; DNA: TGTGCCAGCAGTTTTCGCAGGACTAGCGGACCTAATTACTACGAGCAGTTCTTC
D: TRBD1; size: many; V: TRBV4-1; J: TRBJ1-2; CDR3: CASALGTGDGYTF; DNA: TGCGCCAGCGCGCTTGGGACAGGCGATGGCTACACCTTC
D: TRBD2; size: NA; V: TRBV20-1; J: TRBJ2-7; CDR3: CSARGSGSSHEQYF; DNA: TGCAGTGCTAGGGGGAGCGGGAGCTCCCACGAGCAGTACTTC
D: TRBD1; size: NA; V: TRBV20-1; J: TRBJ1-2; CDR3: CSARVTGETYGYTF; DNA: TGCAGTGCTAGAGTCACAGGGGAGACCTATGGCTACACCTTC
D: NA; size: few; V: TRBV10-2; J: TRBJ2-5; CDR3: CASSEQTHGTQYF; DNA: TGCGCCAGCAGTGAGCAGACCCACGGGACCCAGTACTTC
D: TRBD2; size: NA; V: TRBV4-1; J: TRBJ2-1; CDR3: CASSQDLGLGVGEQFF; DNA: TGCGCCAGCAGCCAAGATCTCGGACTAGGGGTGGGTGAGCAGTTCTTC
D: TRBD1; size: NA; V: TRBV25-1; J: TRBJ2-7; CDR3: CASSESGTEEEQYF; DNA: TGTGCCAGCAGTGAATCCGGGACAGAAGAGGAGCAGTACTTC
D: NA; size: NA; V: TRBV10-2; J: TRBJ2-1; CDR3: CASMAGSYGEQFF; DNA: TGCGCCAGCATGGCTGGCTCCTACGGGGAGCAGTTTTTT
D: TRBD1; size: medium-sized; V: TRBV6-1; J: TRBJ1-1; CDR3: CASRGRQGGTEAFF; DNA: TGTGCCAGCAGGGGACGTCAGGGGGGCACTGAAGCTTTCTTT
D: TRBD2; size: NA; V: TRBV7-2; J: TRBJ2-7; CDR3: CASSPARLAGEPLEQYF; DNA: TGTGCCAGCAGCCCCGCCCGACTAGCGGGAGAACCGCTCGAGCAGTACTTC
D: NA; size: NA; V: TRBV6-1; J: TRBJ2-4; CDR3: CASSRDPTGGYTDIQYF; DNA: TGTGCCAGCAGTAGAGACCCCACGGGCGGATACACAGATATTCAGTATTTC
D: TRBD1; size: NA; V: TRBV12-3/TRBV12-4; J: TRBJ2-5; CDR3: CASRRTGGEGETQYF; DNA: TGTGCCAGCAGGCGGACAGGGGGCGAAGGTGAGACCCAGTACTTC
D: NA; size: NA; V: TRBV7-2; J: TRBJ1-3; CDR3: CASSLEGTSGNTIYF; DNA: TGTGCCAGCAGCTTAGAAGGGACCTCTGGAAACACCATATATTTT
D: NA; size: few; V: TRBV4-1; J: TRBJ2-5; CDR3: CASSPGTGSVTQYF; DNA: TGCGCCAGCAGTCCCGGAACAGGGAGTGTGACCCAGTACTTC
D: TRBD2; size: once; V: TRBV10-2; J: TRBJ2-7; CDR3: CGDPERGRKNTQYF; DNA: TGCGGCGACCCGGAGCGGGGGCGCAAAAATACGCAGTACTTC
D: TRBD2; size: NA; V: TRBV27; J: TRBJ2-2; CDR3: CASIAGGPGTGELYF; DNA: TGTGCCAGCATAGCGGGAGGGCCTGGCACCGGGGAGCTGTACTTC